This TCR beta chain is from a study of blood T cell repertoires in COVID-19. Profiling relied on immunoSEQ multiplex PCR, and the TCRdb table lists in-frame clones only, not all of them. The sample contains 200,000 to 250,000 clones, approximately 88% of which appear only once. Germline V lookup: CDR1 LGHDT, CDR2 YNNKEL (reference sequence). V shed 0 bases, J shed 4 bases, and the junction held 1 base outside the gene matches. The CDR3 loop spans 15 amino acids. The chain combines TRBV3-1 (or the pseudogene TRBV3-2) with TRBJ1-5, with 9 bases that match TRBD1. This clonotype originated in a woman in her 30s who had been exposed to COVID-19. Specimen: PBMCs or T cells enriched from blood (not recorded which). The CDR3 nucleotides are TGTGCCAGCAGCCAAGAGGGACAGGGTAATCAGCCCCAGCATTTT. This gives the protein CASSQEGQGNQPQHF.